These T cell receptor beta chains were read from a single sample in a study of CD8+ T cells in alopecia areata. The table came from immunoSEQ multiplex PCR; TCRdb's copy has only in-frame clones and leaves some out. The data hold 90,000 to 100,000 clones, with more than 35% observed a single time. The material sequenced was CD4+ T cells sorted from blood. The origin of the receptors is a human donor with alopecia areata. Each CDR3 is given with its conserved first and last residue. Each record gives: J gene, D gene, clone size, V gene, CDR3 protein, CDR3 DNA. D genes are given only for firm matches. The size of a clone is reported for some rows only, either as once, few or many, or as a class for expanded clones.

TRBJ2-7 | - | - | TRBV28 | CASSLNYEQYF | TGTGCCAGCAGTCTGAACTACGAGCAGTACTTC
TRBJ1-2 | - | - | TRBV29-1 | CSVDADSGVYGYTF | TGCAGCGTTGATGCGGACAGCGGAGTCTATGGCTACACCTTC
TRBJ2-1 | TRBD2 | - | TRBV7-2 | CASSLIGRGEQFF | TGTGCCAGCAGCTTAATCGGGAGGGGGGAGCAGTTCTTC
TRBJ1-5 | TRBD1 | few | TRBV7-2 | CASSPGQNQPQHF | TGTGCCAGCAGCCCGGGACAGAATCAGCCCCAGCATTTT
TRBJ1-5 | - | few | TRBV7-2 | CASSLALGGDQPQHF | TGTGCCAGCAGCTTAGCGCTAGGGGGAGATCAGCCCCAGCATTTT
TRBJ2-4 | - | - | TRBV29-1 | CSVPGGVNIQYF | TGCAGCGTTCCAGGGGGGGTGAACATTCAGTACTTC
TRBJ1-4 | TRBD1 | - | TRBV27 | CASSLAGQANEKLFF | TGTGCCAGCAGTTTGGCGGGACAGGCGAATGAAAAACTGTTTTTT
TRBJ2-1 | - | few | TRBV4-1 | CASSRGKEQFF | TGCGCCAGCAGCAGAGGGAAAGAGCAGTTCTTC
TRBJ1-6 | - | few | TRBV7-2 | CASSVSSYNSPLHF | TGTGCCAGCAGTGTGAGCTCCTATAATTCACCCCTCCACTTT
TRBJ2-1 | - | few | TRBV27 | CASSLELSSYNEQFF | TGTGCCAGCAGTTTGGAGCTGAGCTCCTACAATGAGCAGTTCTTC
TRBJ2-7 | TRBD2 | - | TRBV5-1 | CASNFGLAGEDEQYF | TGCGCCAGCAACTTTGGACTAGCGGGAGAGGATGAGCAGTACTTC
TRBJ1-4 | - | - | TRBV29-1 | CSVEHSQGPEKLFF | TGCAGCGTTGAACATAGTCAGGGGCCCGAAAAACTGTTTTTT
TRBJ1-2 | TRBD1 | few | TRBV23-1 | CASSRGPPGQYYGYTF | TGCGCCAGCTCCAGGGGTCCCCCGGGACAGTACTATGGCTACACCTTC
TRBJ2-7 | - | few | TRBV19 | CASRQGGDYEQYF | TGTGCCAGTAGACAGGGTGGGGACTACGAGCAGTACTTC
TRBJ2-1 | TRBD2 | - | TRBV5-1 | CASSWRGGPREQFF | TGCGCCAGCAGCTGGCGGGGGGGTCCTCGTGAGCAGTTCTTC
TRBJ2-1 | - | - | TRBV6-6 | CASSQDASPLIGQFF | TGTGCCAGCAGCCAGGACGCTAGCCCTTTGATTGGGCAGTTCTTC
TRBJ1-1 | - | - | TRBV18 | CASSQQVNTEAFF | TGTGCCAGCTCCCAGCAGGTGAACACTGAAGCTTTCTTT
TRBJ2-5 | - | few | TRBV29-1 | CSVMPLGLETQYF | TGCAGCGTTATGCCCCTGGGGCTGGAGACCCAGTACTTC
TRBJ2-7 | - | - | TRBV7-2 | CASSLTPGPAYEQYF | TGTGCCAGCAGCCTAACACCGGGACCCGCTTACGAGCAGTACTTC
TRBJ2-2 | - | - | TRBV27 | CASSLSLWELGTGELFF | TGTGCCAGCAGTTTATCTCTGTGGGAGTTGGGCACCGGGGAGCTGTTTTTT
TRBJ1-5 | - | few | TRBV27 | CASSLFVNSNQPQHF | TGTGCCAGCAGTTTATTTGTAAATAGCAATCAGCCCCAGCATTTT
TRBJ2-7 | TRBD2 | - | TRBV7-9 | CASSLTSGSYEQYF | TGTGCCAGCAGCTTGACTAGCGGGAGCTACGAGCAGTACTTC
TRBJ2-1 | TRBD2 | many | TRBV28 | CATGLAGIEQFF | TGTGCCACGGGACTAGCGGGTATTGAGCAGTTCTTC
TRBJ2-5 | - | once | TRBV29-1 | CSVGPATQYF | TGCAGCGTTGGTCCCGCGACCCAGTACTTC
TRBJ2-7 | - | few | TRBV9 | CASSIPPEPAVYYEQYF | TGTGCCAGCAGTATCCCTCCAGAGCCTGCCGTTTACTACGAGCAGTACTTC
TRBJ1-2 | - | - | TRBV6-6 | CASSYSSSGNYGYTF | TGTGCCAGCAGTTACTCGAGTTCCGGGAACTATGGCTACACCTTC
TRBJ2-1 | - | many | TRBV14 | CASSQMGLMFF | TGTGCCAGCAGCCAAATGGGACTGATGTTCTTC
TRBJ1-1 | - | - | TRBV5-1 | CASSLQGTPEAFF | TGCGCCAGCAGCCTACAGGGTACGCCTGAAGCTTTCTTT
TRBJ1-1 | - | few | TRBV7-2 | CASSLALGVATEAFF | TGTGCCAGCAGCTTAGCTCTAGGGGTTGCGACTGAAGCTTTCTTT
TRBJ2-3 | - | once | TRBV6-5 | CASSPTDSSTDTQYF | TGTGCCAGCAGTCCTACAGATTCTAGCACAGATACGCAGTATTTT
TRBJ1-2 | - | - | TRBV30 | CAWAAGPTGYTF | TGTGCCTGGGCGGCAGGACCCACTGGCTACACCTTC
TRBJ2-2 | TRBD2 | - | TRBV4-1 | CASSQPGLAGAGGELFF | TGCGCCAGCAGCCAACCAGGACTAGCGGGAGCGGGCGGGGAGCTGTTTTTT
TRBJ2-7 | TRBD2 | few | TRBV27 | CASSFSGATYEQYF | TGTGCCAGCAGTTTCAGCGGGGCGACCTACGAGCAGTACTTC
TRBJ2-1 | - | few | TRBV28 | CASSKTLLYNEQFF | TGTGCCAGCAGTAAGACCCTTCTCTACAATGAGCAGTTCTTC
TRBJ1-6 | TRBD1 | - | TRBV15 | CATSPRDRGSPLHF | TGTGCCACCAGCCCTCGGGACAGGGGTTCACCCCTCCACTTT
TRBJ2-7 | - | - | TRBV2 | CASSDRAGHYEQYF | TGTGCCAGCAGTGACAGGGCAGGCCACTACGAGCAGTACTTC
TRBJ2-7 | TRBD2 | - | TRBV7-8 | CASSWREGGEQYF | TGTGCCAGCAGCTGGCGGGAGGGCGGCGAGCAGTACTTC
TRBJ2-7 | - | few | TRBV5-6 | CASSLSFSLSYEQYF | TGTGCCAGCAGCTTGTCCTTTAGCCTCTCCTACGAGCAGTACTTC
TRBJ2-7 | TRBD2 | - | TRBV9 | CASSVGGAGGPYEQYF | TGTGCCAGCAGCGTAGGAGGAGCGGGGGGGCCGTACGAGCAGTACTTC
TRBJ2-7 | - | - | TRBV5-1 | CASSPRGWEQYF | TGCGCCAGCAGCCCTAGGGGCTGGGAGCAGTACTTC
TRBJ2-3 | TRBD1 | few | TRBV19 | CASRRDRGTDTQYF | TGTGCCAGTAGACGGGACAGGGGCACAGATACGCAGTATTTT
TRBJ2-1 | - | - | TRBV30 | CAWSRSRESSYNEQFF | TGTGCCTGGAGTAGGTCTAGGGAGAGCTCCTACAATGAGCAGTTCTTC
TRBJ1-1 | - | - | TRBV6-1 | CASVRGTHTEAFF | TGTGCCAGCGTGAGAGGGACCCACACTGAAGCTTTCTTT